A selection of T cell receptor beta chains follows, all from one sample in a study of blood T cell repertoires in COVID-19. Sequencing used immunoSEQ multiplex PCR; TCRdb keeps in-frame clones, though not all of them. The profile shows roughly 94,000 clones, 84% of them singletons. The specimen was peripheral blood. The receptor set was obtained from a man aged 60-69 years with acute or convalescent COVID-19. Both conserved end residues are part of each CDR3. D genes are given only for firm matches. Expanded clones get a size class; other rows say once, few or many, or leave the size out.

CDR3 protein: CSATDPGPYNEQFF
CDR3 DNA: TGCAGTGCTACTGATCCAGGTCCATACAATGAGCAGTTCTTC
V gene: TRBV20-1
D gene: NA
J gene: TRBJ2-1
clone size: NA

CDR3 protein: CASSTSTLRENPGGYTF
CDR3 DNA: TGTGCCAGCTCAACCTCCACTTTAAGGGAGAATCCGGGTGGCTACACCTTC
V gene: TRBV18
D gene: NA
J gene: TRBJ1-2
clone size: NA

CDR3 protein: CASSFSGAGEKLFF
CDR3 DNA: TGTGCCAGCAGTTTTTCTGGGGCAGGTGAAAAACTGTTTTTT
V gene: TRBV27
D gene: NA
J gene: TRBJ1-4
clone size: once

CDR3 protein: CASSQEGRVDQPQHF
CDR3 DNA: TGCGCCAGCAGCCAAGAAGGCAGGGTAGATCAGCCCCAGCATTTT
V gene: TRBV4-3
D gene: NA
J gene: TRBJ1-5
clone size: few

CDR3 protein: CASTVGLGTDTQYF
CDR3 DNA: TGTGCCAGCACGGTAGGCCTCGGGACAGATACGCAGTATTTT
V gene: TRBV27
D gene: NA
J gene: TRBJ2-3
clone size: NA

CDR3 protein: CASSQVRETATNEKLFF
CDR3 DNA: TGCGCCAGCAGCCAAGTAAGAGAGACAGCAACTAATGAAAAACTGTTTTTT
V gene: TRBV4-1
D gene: NA
J gene: TRBJ1-4
clone size: NA

CDR3 protein: CASSLTPEAFF
CDR3 DNA: TGTGCCAGCAGCTTAACACCTGAAGCTTTCTTT
V gene: TRBV12-3/TRBV12-4
D gene: NA
J gene: TRBJ1-1
clone size: NA

CDR3 protein: CAISPTTGMRVNEQFF
CDR3 DNA: TGTGCCATCAGTCCGACGACAGGGATGCGGGTCAATGAGCAGTTCTTC
V gene: TRBV10-3
D gene: TRBD1
J gene: TRBJ2-1
clone size: NA

CDR3 protein: CASSQEQANTEAFF
CDR3 DNA: TGTGCCAGCAGTCAAGAACAGGCGAACACTGAAGCTTTCTTT
V gene: TRBV28
D gene: NA
J gene: TRBJ1-1
clone size: NA

CDR3 protein: CASSRRTDVNSPLHF
CDR3 DNA: TGTGCCAGCAGCCGCCGGACAGACGTAAATTCACCCCTCCACTTT
V gene: TRBV7-2
D gene: NA
J gene: TRBJ1-6
clone size: NA

CDR3 protein: CATQDRGNTEAFF
CDR3 DNA: TGTGCCACCCAGGACCGGGGGAACACTGAAGCTTTCTTT
V gene: TRBV11-2
D gene: NA
J gene: TRBJ1-1
clone size: few

CDR3 protein: CASSDRGPDYGYTF
CDR3 DNA: TGTGCCAGCAGTGACAGGGGGCCTGACTATGGCTACACCTTC
V gene: TRBV25-1
D gene: TRBD1
J gene: TRBJ1-2
clone size: NA

CDR3 protein: CASSLGARGNYGYTF
CDR3 DNA: TGTGCCAGCAGCTTAGGCGCCAGGGGAAACTATGGCTACACCTTC
V gene: TRBV7-2
D gene: NA
J gene: TRBJ1-2
clone size: NA

CDR3 protein: CASSLGPGTTGNEQFF
CDR3 DNA: TGTGCCAGCAGTTTGGGGCCCGGGACAACAGGAAATGAGCAGTTCTTC
V gene: TRBV28
D gene: NA
J gene: TRBJ2-1
clone size: NA

CDR3 protein: CATRDRATGELFF
CDR3 DNA: TGTGCCACCCGGGACAGGGCGACCGGGGAGCTGTTTTTT
V gene: TRBV24-1
D gene: TRBD1
J gene: TRBJ2-2
clone size: NA

CDR3 protein: CASSYADGGNEKLFF
CDR3 DNA: TGTGCCAGCAGTTATGCGGACGGAGGTAATGAAAAACTGTTTTTT
V gene: TRBV28
D gene: NA
J gene: TRBJ1-4
clone size: few

CDR3 protein: CASSLRGRSSGNTIYF
CDR3 DNA: TGTGCCAGCAGCTTGAGGGGTAGGAGCTCTGGAAACACCATATATTTT
V gene: TRBV5-6
D gene: NA
J gene: TRBJ1-3
clone size: NA

CDR3 protein: CARSGGGGGLRVCSGANVLTF
CDR3 DNA: TGCGCCCGCAGCGGGGGGGGCGGCGGATTGAGGGTCTGCTCTGGGGCCAACGTCCTGACTTTC
V gene: TRBV23-1
D gene: TRBD2
J gene: TRBJ2-6
clone size: NA

CDR3 protein: CASSPLRRTGANEQFF
CDR3 DNA: TGTGCCAGCAGCCCCCTTCGGAGGACAGGGGCTAATGAGCAGTTCTTC
V gene: TRBV28
D gene: TRBD1
J gene: TRBJ2-1
clone size: NA

CDR3 protein: CASKVGLAGGEETQYF
CDR3 DNA: TGTGCCAGCAAAGTAGGACTAGCGGGGGGGGAAGAGACCCAGTACTTC
V gene: TRBV27
D gene: TRBD2
J gene: TRBJ2-5
clone size: NA

CDR3 protein: CASGWDRVQPQPQHF
CDR3 DNA: TGTGCTAGTGGTTGGGACAGGGTTCAACCTCAGCCCCAGCATTTT
V gene: TRBV12-5
D gene: TRBD1
J gene: TRBJ1-5
clone size: NA

CDR3 protein: CASSQGTVSNQPQHF
CDR3 DNA: TGCGCCAGCAGCCAAGGGACAGTTAGCAATCAGCCCCAGCATTTT
V gene: TRBV4-1
D gene: NA
J gene: TRBJ1-5
clone size: NA

CDR3 protein: CASRLAGLNTGELFF
CDR3 DNA: TGTGCCAGCAGACTAGCTGGACTAAACACCGGGGAGCTGTTTTTT
V gene: TRBV27
D gene: NA
J gene: TRBJ2-2
clone size: NA

CDR3 protein: CASSLRGGDSNQPQHF
CDR3 DNA: TGTGCCAGCAGTTTACGAGGAGGGGATAGCAATCAGCCCCAGCATTTT
V gene: TRBV27
D gene: NA
J gene: TRBJ1-5
clone size: NA

CDR3 protein: CASSLFAGGQGGYTF
CDR3 DNA: TGTGCCAGCAGCCTCTTTGCCGGGGGGCAGGGTGGCTACACCTTC
V gene: TRBV3-1/TRBV3-2
D gene: NA
J gene: TRBJ1-2
clone size: once

CDR3 protein: CASSPETGKNTEAFF
CDR3 DNA: TGCGCCAGCAGCCCGGAAACAGGGAAAAACACTGAAGCTTTCTTT
V gene: TRBV5-1
D gene: NA
J gene: TRBJ1-1
clone size: NA

CDR3 protein: CASSLGTASGNTIYF
CDR3 DNA: TGTGCCAGCAGCTTAGGGACAGCCTCTGGAAACACCATATATTTT
V gene: TRBV5-4
D gene: TRBD1
J gene: TRBJ1-3
clone size: NA

CDR3 protein: CASSPPDRGYGNTIYF
CDR3 DNA: TGTGCCAGCAGTCCCCCCGACAGGGGGTATGGAAACACCATATATTTT
V gene: TRBV28
D gene: TRBD1
J gene: TRBJ1-3
clone size: few

CDR3 protein: CASSSQTGFTEAFF
CDR3 DNA: TGTGCCAGCAGCTCACAGACAGGCTTCACTGAAGCTTTCTTT
V gene: TRBV7-2
D gene: NA
J gene: TRBJ1-1
clone size: few

CDR3 protein: CASSLGSRGAFF
CDR3 DNA: TGCGCCAGCAGCTTGGGGAGCAGAGGAGCTTTCTTT
V gene: TRBV5-1
D gene: NA
J gene: TRBJ1-1
clone size: few

CDR3 protein: CASSLRNTGTSEQYF
CDR3 DNA: TGTGCCAGCAGCCTTAGAAATACAGGAACCAGCGAGCAGTACTTC
V gene: TRBV11-2
D gene: NA
J gene: TRBJ2-7
clone size: NA

CDR3 protein: CASSLVGYEQYF
CDR3 DNA: TGTGCCAGCAGCTTGGTCGGCTACGAGCAGTACTTC
V gene: TRBV5-6
D gene: NA
J gene: TRBJ2-7
clone size: NA

CDR3 protein: CASGNTQFSGNTIYF
CDR3 DNA: TGTGCCAGCGGCAACACCCAGTTCTCCGGAAACACCATATATTTT
V gene: TRBV6-5
D gene: NA
J gene: TRBJ1-3
clone size: NA

CDR3 protein: CASSYSMNSPLHF
CDR3 DNA: TGTGCCAGCAGTTACAGCATGAATTCACCCCTCCACTTT
V gene: TRBV6-6
D gene: NA
J gene: TRBJ1-6
clone size: NA

CDR3 protein: CASSLMRDRDYEQYF
CDR3 DNA: TGTGCCAGCAGCTTAATGCGGGACAGGGACTACGAGCAGTACTTC
V gene: TRBV11-2
D gene: TRBD1
J gene: TRBJ2-7
clone size: NA

CDR3 protein: CASRSVKVEGSNYGYTF
CDR3 DNA: TGTGCAAGTCGCTCCGTTAAGGTAGAGGGTTCTAACTATGGCTACACCTTC
V gene: TRBV12-2
D gene: NA
J gene: TRBJ1-2
clone size: NA

CDR3 protein: CASSFSAYTDTQYF
CDR3 DNA: TGTGCCAGCAGCTTCTCCGCGTACACAGATACGCAGTATTTT
V gene: TRBV7-2
D gene: NA
J gene: TRBJ2-3
clone size: NA

CDR3 protein: CASTLVDRLDGYTF
CDR3 DNA: TGCGCCAGCACCTTGGTGGACAGGCTCGATGGCTACACCTTC
V gene: TRBV5-1
D gene: TRBD1
J gene: TRBJ1-2
clone size: once

CDR3 protein: CASSPPGHHYGYTF
CDR3 DNA: TGTGCCAGCAGCCCCCCGGGACATCACTATGGCTACACCTTC
V gene: TRBV28
D gene: NA
J gene: TRBJ1-2
clone size: NA

CDR3 protein: CASSLGTGLNEKLFF
CDR3 DNA: TGCGCCAGCAGCTTGGGGACAGGCCTTAATGAAAAACTGTTTTTT
V gene: TRBV5-1
D gene: TRBD1
J gene: TRBJ1-4
clone size: NA

CDR3 protein: CASLQGAYGYTF
CDR3 DNA: TGTGCCAGTTTACAGGGGGCATATGGCTACACCTTC
V gene: TRBV7-2
D gene: TRBD1
J gene: TRBJ1-2
clone size: NA

CDR3 protein: CASSRGRNSPLHF
CDR3 DNA: TGTGCCAGCTCCCGAGGGCGAAATTCACCCCTCCACTTT
V gene: TRBV28
D gene: NA
J gene: TRBJ1-6
clone size: NA

CDR3 protein: CASSLEAGSGNTIYF
CDR3 DNA: TGCGCCAGCAGCTTGGAGGCAGGCTCTGGAAACACCATATATTTT
V gene: TRBV5-1
D gene: NA
J gene: TRBJ1-3
clone size: NA

CDR3 protein: CASSLVGTGEVFVPLHF
CDR3 DNA: TGTGCCAGCAGCTTAGTCGGGACAGGGGAGGTGTTTGTGCCCCTCCACTTT
V gene: TRBV7-2
D gene: TRBD1
J gene: TRBJ1-6
clone size: NA

CDR3 protein: CASSARSLLSGANVLTF
CDR3 DNA: TGTGCCAGCAGCGCCCGTTCTCTCCTATCTGGGGCCAACGTCCTGACTTTC
V gene: TRBV6-2/TRBV6-3
D gene: NA
J gene: TRBJ2-6
clone size: NA

CDR3 protein: CASSFQGTRTNEKLFF
CDR3 DNA: TGTGCCAGCAGCTTCCAGGGGACACGGACTAATGAAAAACTGTTTTTT
V gene: TRBV7-2
D gene: NA
J gene: TRBJ1-4
clone size: NA